Reported below is one T cell receptor beta chain. Its antigen is currently unknown. The sample belongs to a study of PD-1 blockade in classical Hodgkin lymphoma. Study outcomes and limitations: Whereas CD4+ TCR diversity had risen significantly by C4D1, CD8+ TCR diversity had not. Possible causes of repertoire differences, disease activity or prior therapy, remain undefined.

Time point specified: cycle 4 day 1 (C4D1), after 6 weeks of nivolumab. Brentuximab vedotin exposure varied, and every patient relapsed after autologous stem cell transplantation. Classification of best responses gave complete response, partial response or progressive disease. Sequencing used immunoSEQ multiplex PCR; TCRdb keeps in-frame clones, though not all of them. The sample shows about 47,000 clones, 80% of them seen only once. The CDR3 covers 14 residues. Per germline, CDR1 SNHLY and CDR2 FYNNEI. V was pared by 6 bases and J by 2 bases, with 6 bases of the junction left unmatched. The source of this sequence is a human donor with classical Hodgkin lymphoma. The chain uses TRBV2 and TRBJ1-2, with TRBD1 matching over 7 bases. The material sequenced was peripheral blood mononuclear cells (PBMCs), taken before the fourth cycle of nivolumab. CDR3 DNA: TGTGCCAGCAGGGCCGGGACAGAAAACTATGGCTACACCTTC. Protein product: CASRAGTENYGYTF.